Given below is one T cell receptor beta chain in context. Its antigen is not known. The data were obtained in a study of T cell responses to AZD1222 COVID-19 vaccine. Study results and caveats: Only a handful of AZD1222 recipients, six or seven in all, had baseline seropositivity.

Between the trimmed V and J ends, which lost 4 bases and 0 bases, there was a span of 19 bases. The CDR3 consists of 17 residues. Germline V gene lookup returns CDR1 MDHEN and CDR2 SYDVKM. Some clones are missing from TCRdb's copy, which holds only in-frame ones; the method was immunoSEQ multiplex PCR. In the table there are 85,000 to 110,000 clones, 90% of which are singletons. This chain joins TRBV28 and TRBJ2-7; D is ambiguous. The input for sequencing was peripheral blood, taken on day 0 of AZD1222 vaccination. The source of this sequence is an adult in good health. The CDR3 protein is CASSSPPYQIRSYEQYF. For the CDR3, the DNA is TGTGCCAGCAGTTCCCCCCCTTATCAAATACGCTCCTACGAGCAGTACTTC.